These 16 T cell receptor beta chains share one sample of origin, sequenced in a study of long-term antiretroviral therapy in people with HIV (dated by TCRdb to between 2021 and 2024). The immunoSEQ hsTCRB v3.0 assay was used at survey level resolution to sequence the TRB variable region. In TCRdb, the immuneACCESS table is reduced to in-frame sequences with V and J assigned. These tables do not hold every clone; where another copy was compared, an unresolved V gene accounts for under half, and the others remain unexplained. The sample profile shows roughly 6,400 clones; 65% to 85% of them were found once. The top ten clones comprise more than 20% of the sample. The starting material was unsorted PBMCs, obtained 1.1 years after starting antiretroviral therapy. The receptors stem from a man aged 35 to 55 with HIV.

The V gene is TRBV6-1, the J gene TRBJ1-5, with D perhaps TRBD1 (5 bases). Germline CDR1 MNHNS, CDR2 SASEGT. The V end was cut by 4 bases, the J end by 4 bases, with 17 bases between. CDR3 length equals 16 residues. The CDR3 protein is CASSVLSLGVNQPQHF. CDR3 sequence (DNA): TGTGCCAGCAGTGTTCTTAGTCTGGGGGTAAATCAGCCCCAGCATTTT.

This clone appeared a few times. This chain joins TRBV2 and TRBJ1-2, with a weak D call TRBD1 (5 bases). The V end lost 8 bases, the J end lost 6 bases, and 16 bases lay between the germline ends. The CDR3 runs 13 residues. Per the germline V gene, CDR1 is SNHLY and CDR2 is FYNNEI. The CDR3 sequence is CASWLEGTNGYTF. The CDR3 coding sequence is TGTGCCAGCTGGTTGGAAGGGACCAATGGCTACACCTTC.

The gene calls are TRBV19 and TRBJ1-4; TRBD1 is a possible D gene (6 bases). V lost 10 bases and J 4 bases, leaving 13 bases between the germline ends. The CDR3 contains 13 residues. The germline V gene has CDR1 LNHDA and CDR2 SQIVND (reference sequence). The CDR3 coding sequence is TGTGCCACCTGGGACACAATTAATGAAAAACTGTTTTTT. Protein product: CATWDTINEKLFF.

This chain links TRBV9 with TRBJ1-1; 8 positions match TRBD1. Germline-derived CDR1 and CDR2 are SGDLS and YYNGEE. V lost 4 bases to trimming and J lost 5 bases; unmatched junction nucleotides: 7. This CDR3 region has 14 residues. CDR3 DNA sequence: TGTGCCAGCAGCTTAACCGACAGGGGTACTGAAGCTTTCTTT. Residues: CASSLTDRGTEAFF.

V is TRBV4-1 and J is TRBJ2-3; either TRBD1 or TRBD2 may supply D (5 bases each). Per germline, CDR1 MGHRA and CDR2 YSYEKL. The CDR3 has 15 amino acids. V lost 5 bases to trimming and J lost 6 bases, with 18 bases between them. Here the CDR3 DNA reads TGCGCCAGCAGCGTTATCCAGGGAGAAGGTGATACGCAGTATTTT. Protein sequence: CASSVIQGEGDTQYF.

The chain joins TRBV27 to TRBJ1-1; D perhaps matches TRBD1 (5 bases). Germline loops: CDR1 MNHEY, CDR2 SMNVEV (reference sequence). V was clipped by 0 bases and J by 0 bases, with 11 bases between them. The CDR3 contains 16 residues. The CDR3 nucleotides are TGTGCCAGCAGTTTATCTATGGGGACGGTGAACACTGAAGCTTTCTTT. Its protein product is CASSLSMGTVNTEAFF.

CDR3 region: CASSLVGGNYGYTF. The CDR3 DNA reads TGCGCCAGCAGCTTGGTTGGGGGGAACTATGGCTACACCTTC. This rearrangement joins TRBV5-1 to TRBJ1-2, with D possibly TRBD1 on 5 matching bases. Germline CDR1 and CDR2: SGHRS and YFSETQ. Trimming stripped 0 bases from V and 2 bases from J, with 8 bases between. The CDR3 sequence is 14 residues long.

The DNA of the CDR3 is TGTGCCAGCAGCTTAGGAGGAAATGAGCAGTTCTTC. Its protein product is CASSLGGNEQFF. This chain uses TRBV13 with TRBJ2-1; the D is unclear. Trimming pared 0 bases from V and 7 bases from J, leaving 4 bases between. Germline V gene data show CDR1 as PRHDT and CDR2 as FYEKMQ (reference sequence). The CDR3 spans 12 residues.

The V and J genes are TRBV6-5 and TRBJ1-1; a weak D match, TRBD1 (6 bases). Germline-derived CDR1 and CDR2 are MNHEY and SVGAGI. This CDR3 has 14 amino acids. V gave up 6 bases and J gave up 1 base, with 12 bases separating them. In nucleotides, the CDR3 is TGTGCCAGCAGCATTACAGGGTCGAACACTGAAGCTTTCTTT. Its protein is CASSITGSNTEAFF.

This chain links TRBV4-1 with TRBJ2-3; possibly TRBD2 for D (7 bases). Germline V gives CDR1 MGHRA, CDR2 YSYEKL. Between the trimmed V and J ends, which lost 4 bases and 4 bases, there was a span of 15 bases. This CDR3 contains 15 residues. CDR3 bases: TGCGCCAGCAGCCCGAAGGGGGGGGGATCAGATACGCAGTATTTT. Translated, it gives CASSPKGGGSDTQYF.

The chain carries TRBV6-5 and TRBJ1-2; D is undetermined. Trimming left V 4 bases short and J 0 bases short, with 9 bases between. Germline CDR1 and CDR2: MNHEY and SVGAGI. The CDR3 extends over 14 amino acids. This CDR3 is CASSSDGPNYGYTF. CDR3 in DNA: TGTGCCAGCAGTTCCGACGGACCTAACTATGGCTACACCTTC.

CDR3 sequence: CASNGGSSGANVLTF. The CDR3 region has the DNA TGCGCCAGCAACGGGGGCAGCTCTGGGGCCAACGTCCTGACTTTC. The J gene is TRBJ2-6, the V gene TRBV5-1, with D possibly called TRBD1 or TRBD2 (6 bases each). This CDR3 spans 15 amino acids. CDR1 and CDR2 from the germline V gene are SGHRS and YFSETQ. V was cut by 6 bases and J by 0 bases, with 10 bases left in between. Full variable domain (outside the CDR3, taken from reference TRBV5-1 and TRBJ2-6): KAGVTQTPRYLIKTRGQQVTLSCSPISGHRSVSWYQQTPGQGLQFLFEYFSETQRNKGNFPGRFSGRQFSNSRSEMNVSTLELGDSALYLCASNGGSSGANVLTFGAGSRLTVL.

CDR3 loop: CASGWTGLGNQPQHF. The CDR3 DNA follows: TGTGCTAGTGGTTGGACGGGACTTGGCAATCAGCCCCAGCATTTT. The chain combines TRBV12-5 with TRBJ1-5, with D tentatively TRBD1 (5 bases). This CDR3 spans 15 amino acids. Germline assignment: CDR1 LGHNT and CDR2 FRNRAP. Trimming removed 4 bases from V and 2 bases from J, with 12 bases in between.

This chain's CDR3 is CASSVERQGGTQYF. Written as DNA, the CDR3 is TGTGCCAGCAGCGTAGAAAGGCAGGGTGGGACCCAGTACTTC. The chain employs TRBV9 and TRBJ2-5, with D possibly TRBD1 on 5 matching bases. Germline CDR1 SGDLS, CDR2 YYNGEE. The length of the CDR3 is 14 residues. V lost 0 bases, J lost 7 bases, and 13 bases lay in between.

V is TRBV7-9 and J is TRBJ2-7; 10 nucleotides line up with TRBD2. Germline CDR1 SEHNR, CDR2 FQNEAQ (reference sequence). The CDR3 contains 16 residues. The V gene end was trimmed by 4 bases and the J gene end by 6 bases; junction bases not matched to a gene: 12. CDR3 residues: CASSYGSGGGLSEQYF. CDR3 DNA: TGTGCCAGCAGCTATGGAAGCGGGGGGGGGTTGAGCGAGCAGTACTTC.

The chain links TRBV6-5 to TRBJ2-2; possible D gene TRBD2, 5 bases. The V and J ends lost 8 bases and 4 bases respectively, with 17 bases between them. The CDR3 length is 15 residues. Per the germline V gene, CDR1 is MNHEY and CDR2 is SVGAGI. The CDR3 protein is CASGPFVATTGELFF. The CDR3 DNA follows: TGTGCCAGCGGCCCATTTGTAGCGACCACCGGGGAGCTGTTTTTT.